This T cell receptor beta chain was retrieved from a study of blood T cells in healthy people across ages. General study findings and limits: A greater number of naive CD4+ cells and higher diversity distinguished long-lived donors from aged donors.

A second roughly 6 to 11 cycle PCR used barcoded and J-beta primers. Template switching added a 12-random-nucleotide identifier to every cDNA molecule. TCRdb recomputed calls from the 5' RACE reads with MiXCR, one row per CDR3 protein. This table holds around 1,800,000 distinct CDR3 sequences, about two fifths found once. On this clonotype: The antigen remains unidentified.

This CDR3 comprises 16 residues. CDR1 SGHTA and CDR2 FQGNSA come from the germline V gene. Trimming stripped 5 bases from V and 3 bases from J, with 18 bases between. Samples each yielded at least 6 micrograms of total RNA. The V gene is TRBV7-2, the J gene TRBJ2-3; D could derive from TRBD1 or TRBD2 (6 bases each). The origin of this receptor is a human donor in good health. The sequencing input was blood. The CDR3 sequence: CASSHPVRGGTDTQYF. In DNA, the CDR3 is TGTGCCAGCAGCCACCCGGTCAGGGGAGGTACAGATACGCAGTATTTT.